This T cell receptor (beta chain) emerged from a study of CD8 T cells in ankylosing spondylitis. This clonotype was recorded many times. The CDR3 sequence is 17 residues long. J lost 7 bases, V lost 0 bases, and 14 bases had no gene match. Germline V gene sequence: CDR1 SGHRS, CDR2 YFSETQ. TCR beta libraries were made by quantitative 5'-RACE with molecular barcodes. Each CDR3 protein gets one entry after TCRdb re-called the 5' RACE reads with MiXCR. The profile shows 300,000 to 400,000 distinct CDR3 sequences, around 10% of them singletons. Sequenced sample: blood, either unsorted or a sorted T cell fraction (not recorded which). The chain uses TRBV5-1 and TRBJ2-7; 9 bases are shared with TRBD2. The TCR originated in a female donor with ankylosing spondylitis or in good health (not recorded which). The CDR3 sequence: CASSLERSGGSLVEQYF. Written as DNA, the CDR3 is TGCGCCAGCAGCTTGGAGCGTAGCGGGGGCTCCTTAGTTGAGCAGTACTTC. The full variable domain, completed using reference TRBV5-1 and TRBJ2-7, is KAGVTQTPRYLIKTRGQQVTLSCSPISGHRSVSWYQQTPGQGLQFLFEYFSETQRNKGNFPGRFSGRQFSNSRSEMNVSTLELGDSALYLCASSLERSGGSLVEQYFGPGTRLTVT.